One TCR beta chain is described in this entry. The antigen is undetermined. A much larger clonotype is one base distant, so this may be a read error. The data are from a study of glioma-infiltrating T cells. Study conclusions and caveats: Very few CDR3 sequences were shared between tissue and blood. Above-expected tissue-blood divergence occurred in all gliomas, most in low-grade ones. Patients with low tissue-blood divergence carried a signature set of shared blood CDR3 motifs.

TCR alpha and beta CDR3 regions were amplified from RNA using iRepertoire nested multiplex PCR. TCRdb fed the multiplex PCR reads into MiXCR, producing one record per CDR3 protein. Among more than 300,000 distinct CDR3 sequences listed, 41% were seen once. The V gene's germline CDR1 is MNHEY and CDR2 SMNVEV (reference sequence). This CDR3 is built from 16 residues. Sequenced input: glioma tissue, nonneoplastic brain tissue, or PBMCs (not recorded which). The receptor's source is a human donor with low-grade glioma or glioblastoma, undergoing nonglioma brain surgery, or in good health (not recorded which). This chain links TRBV27 with TRBJ2-3; 15 bases are shared with TRBD2. DNA of the CDR3: TGTGCCAGCAGTTGGGGACTAGCGGGAGGAACAGATGCGCAGTATTTT. It encodes CASSWGLAGGTDAQYF.